This entry lists 23 T cell receptor beta chains sequenced from one sample in a study of shared clonotypes between healthy human individuals. Measured with immunoSEQ multiplex PCR; TCRdb has only the in-frame clones, and not every one. Of 740,000 or so clones listed, about three quarters are singletons. The sample comprised memory CD4+ T cells sorted from blood. The subset was: CD45RA-negative fraction. These receptors were taken from a woman in her thirties in good health.

This clone was seen only a few times. The same CDR3 also results from other DNA sequences found in this sample. The rearrangement uses TRBV6-1 and TRBJ2-7; D perhaps matches TRBD1 (5 bases). Trimming cost V 2 bases and J 2 bases, with 10 bases left between them. Germline-derived CDR1 and CDR2 are MNHNS and SASEGT. This CDR3 comprises 14 residues. The CDR3 DNA sequence: TGTGCCAGCAGTGAACCCAGGGCCCCCTACGAGCAGTACTTC. Protein product: CASSEPRAPYEQYF.

This clone was counted between two and nine times. The V call is TRBV6-6, the J call TRBJ2-1; D gene unclear. Germline V gene data show CDR1 as MNHNY and CDR2 as SVGAGI (reference sequence). The CDR3 spans 11 residues. The V end lost 6 bases, the J end lost 4 bases, and 4 bases lay between the germline ends. CDR3 DNA sequence: TGTGCCAGCAGGGCTTACAATGAGCAGTTCTTC. This codes for CASRAYNEQFF.

This clone has a handful of counts. This chain uses TRBV25-1 with TRBJ2-7, with D maybe TRBD1 (5 bases). From germline, CDR1 is MGHDK and CDR2 SYGVNS. Between the trimmed V and J ends, which lost 3 bases and 2 bases, there was a span of 14 bases. This CDR3 comprises 15 residues. CDR3 sequence (DNA): TGTGCCAGCAGTGATGGTAAACAGGATCCCTACGAGCAGTACTTC. As protein: CASSDGKQDPYEQYF.

This chain joins TRBV7-6 and TRBJ2-3, with TRBD2 identical over 10 bases. Germline-derived CDR1 and CDR2 are SGHVS and FNYEAQ. The V segment lost 4 bases and the J segment 1 base; nucleotides outside the gene matches: 11. The CDR3 totals 18 residues. The DNA of the CDR3 is TGTGCCAGCAGCTCAATTCGTCGGACTAGCGGACGCACAGATACGCAGTATTTT. Encoded protein: CASSSIRRTSGRTDTQYF.

A few counts support this clone. CDR3 DNA: TGTGCCTTAGGTCAGGAAGAGACCCAGTACTTC. This translates into CALGQEETQYF. V gene TRBV2 combines with J gene TRBJ2-5; the D is unclear. Germline CDR1 and CDR2: SNHLY and FYNNEI. The CDR3 has 11 residues. Trimming removed 11 bases from V and 3 bases from J, with 10 bases in between. Full variable domain (rest looked up from reference TRBV2 and TRBJ2-5): EPEVTQTPSHQVTQMGQEVILRCVPISNHLYFYWYRQILGQKVEFLVSFYNNEISEKSEIFDDQFSVERPDGSNFTLKIRSTKLEDSAMYFCALGQEETQYFGPGTRLLVL.

This chain connects TRBV7-2 to TRBJ2-2; D uncertain. Germline V CDR1 and CDR2: SGHTA, FQGNSA. This CDR3 comprises 16 residues. V was clipped by 4 bases and J by 3 bases, with 15 bases between them. The CDR3 loop reads CASSSRDPGDTGELFF. The CDR3 region has the DNA TGTGCCAGCAGCTCAAGGGATCCAGGTGACACCGGGGAGCTGTTTTTT. The whole variable domain, filled in from reference TRBV7-2 and TRBJ2-2, reads GAGVSQSPSNKVTEKGKDVELRCDPISGHTALYWYRQSLGQGLEFLIYFQGNSAPDKSGLPSDRFSAERTGGSVSTLTIQRTQQEDSAVYLCASSSRDPGDTGELFFGEGSRLTVL.

J is TRBJ1-3 and V is TRBV28; weak D call: TRBD1 (6 bases). In germline, CDR1 is MDHEN, CDR2 SYDVKM. Trimming pared 8 bases from V and 3 bases from J, leaving 14 bases between. The CDR3 covers 14 residues. The CDR3 loop is CASGRQEIGNTIYF. The CDR3 coding sequence is TGTGCCAGCGGCCGACAGGAGATTGGAAACACCATATATTTT.

V usage is TRBV14 and J usage is TRBJ2-1; 8 nucleotides match TRBD2. V dropped 4 bases and J dropped 4; count of bases not matched to a gene: 6. Germline V lookup: CDR1 SGHDN, CDR2 FVKESK. This CDR3 comprises 15 residues. CDR3 region: CASSPPGLDYNEQFF. CDR3 DNA sequence: TGTGCCAGCAGCCCACCGGGACTAGATTACAATGAGCAGTTCTTC.

The V and J genes are TRBV4-1 and TRBJ2-1, with D maybe TRBD2 (6 bases). With 2 bases removed from V and 9 bases from J, the gap between germline ends came to 20 bases. In germline, CDR1 is MGHRA, CDR2 YSYEKL. CDR3 length: 16 amino acids. CDR3 DNA: TGCGCCAGCAGCCAACCGGGTAGCGGATCCTACGGTGAGCAGTTCTTC. Residues: CASSQPGSGSYGEQFF.

The chain combines TRBV5-4 with TRBJ2-2; 9 bases align to TRBD2. CDR1 is SGHNT and CDR2 is YYREEE in the germline V gene (reference sequence). The CDR3 loop spans 16 amino acids. J was trimmed by 8 bases and V by 2 bases; bases with no gene match: 10. CDR3 sequence: CASSLVLAGVAGELFF. The CDR3 DNA sequence: TGTGCCAGCAGCTTAGTCTTAGCGGGAGTAGCTGGGGAGCTGTTTTTT. The full variable domain, completed using reference TRBV5-4 and TRBJ2-2, is ETGVTQSPTHLIKTRGQQVTLRCSSQSGHNTVSWYQQALGQGPQFIFQYYREEENGRGNFPPRFSGLQFPNYSSELNVNALELDDSALYLCASSLVLAGVAGELFFGEGSRLTVL.

The chain couples TRBV27 to TRBJ1-1, with 7 bases matching TRBD1. CDR1 is MNHEY and CDR2 is SMNVEV in the germline V gene (reference sequence). This CDR3 is 14 amino acids long. V shed 5 bases, J shed 5 bases, and the junction held 8 bases outside the gene matches. CDR3 sequence: CASSGRQGRTEAFF. The CDR3 DNA reads TGTGCCAGCAGTGGACGACAGGGTAGGACTGAAGCTTTCTTT.

The chain employs TRBV4-1 and TRBJ2-4; the D is unclear. This CDR3 contains 17 residues. V gave up 0 bases and J gave up 0 bases, with 12 bases separating them. CDR1 and CDR2 from the germline V gene are MGHRA and YSYEKL. The CDR3, as DNA: TGCGCCAGCAGCCAAGATGCGACAAATCTAGCCAAAAACATTCAGTACTTC. As protein: CASSQDATNLAKNIQYF.

The genes are TRBV28 and TRBJ2-1; possibly TRBD2 for D (6 bases). Trimming cost V 6 bases and J 12 bases, with 21 bases left between them. Germline V CDR1 and CDR2: MDHEN, SYDVKM. CDR3 length: 14 amino acids. CDR3 sequence: CASRPNYRDLGQFF. CDR3 nucleotides: TGTGCCAGCAGACCTAACTACCGGGACTTAGGGCAGTTCTTC.

The chain carries TRBV5-1 and TRBJ2-5; 7 nucleotides agree with TRBD1. Germline V gene lookup returns CDR1 SGHRS and CDR2 YFSETQ. The CDR3 contains 15 residues. V was pared by 0 bases and J by 2 bases, with 4 bases of the junction left unmatched. The CDR3 DNA reads TGCGCCAGCAGCTTGGAGGGACAGAAGCAAGAGACCCAGTACTTC. Amino acid sequence: CASSLEGQKQETQYF.

The chain combines TRBV5-1 with TRBJ2-4, with 8 bases aligning to TRBD1. Germline values: CDR1 SGHRS, CDR2 YFSETQ. The CDR3 loop spans 14 amino acids. J gave up 2 bases and V 4 bases, and 2 bases lay outside the gene matches. CDR3: CASSTGGSKNIQYF. CDR3 nucleotide sequence: TGCGCCAGCAGCACAGGGGGATCCAAAAACATTCAGTACTTC.

This clone has more than one count but fewer than ten. The sample carries other DNA sequences with the same CDR3. J is TRBJ2-2 and V is TRBV9; 14 nucleotides align to TRBD2. V dropped 4 bases and J dropped 6; count of bases not matched to a gene: 5. The CDR3 extends over 16 amino acids. In germline, CDR1 is SGDLS, CDR2 YYNGEE. The CDR3 DNA is TGTGCCAGCAGCCTAAGACTAGCGGGAGGGCCCGGGGAGCTGTTTTTT. It is translated as CASSLRLAGGPGELFF.

This clone occurred many times. The chain recombines TRBV29-1 with TRBJ2-1, with D possibly TRBD2 on 6 matching bases. Trimming removed 5 bases from V and 2 bases from J, with 13 bases in between. Germline CDR1 SQVTM, CDR2 ANQGSEA. The CDR3 spans 14 residues. DNA of the CDR3: TGCAGCGTTTTGGGGGGTGGGGCCTACAATGAGCAGTTCTTC. It encodes CSVLGGGAYNEQFF.

This CDR3 reads CASSKVSKNIQYF. CDR3 DNA: TGCGCCAGTTCCAAGGTTTCCAAAAACATTCAGTACTTC. The V gene is TRBV4-1, the J gene TRBJ2-4; D unresolved. CDR1 is MGHRA and CDR2 is YSYEKL in the germline V gene. The CDR3 is 13 residues long. With 9 bases removed from V and 2 bases from J, the gap between germline ends came to 11 bases.

Worth noting for this clone: Within the sample, other DNA sequences also encode this same CDR3. V and J are TRBV5-1 and TRBJ2-1, with D uncertain. Trimming took off 0 bases at V and 1 base at J, with 8 bases between the two ends. The CDR3 is 15 residues long. Germline lookup yields CDR1 SGHRS and CDR2 YFSETQ. CDR3 coding DNA: TGCGCCAGCAGCTTGGACGTGGGTTCCTACAATGAGCAGTTCTTC. This gives the protein CASSLDVGSYNEQFF.

A remark on this clone: One junction end does not reproduce the germline sequence, and a read error may be involved. The genes are TRBV20-1 and TRBJ1-1; D not certain. Germline CDR1 DFQATT, CDR2 SNEGSKA (reference sequence). CDR3 length: 9 amino acids. CDR3 sequence: CSATRLWDF. The DNA of the CDR3 is TGCAGTGCCACCAGGTTATGGGACTTT.

This clone was observed a handful of times. The genes are TRBV6-5 and TRBJ1-5; 7 positions agree with TRBD1. CDR3 size: 14 residues. Germline V gene data show CDR1 as MNHEY and CDR2 as SVGAGI. V lost 4 bases to trimming and J lost 4 bases; unmatched junction nucleotides: 4. The CDR3 DNA reads TGTGCCAGCAGTTCCCGGGACAGAAATCAGCCCCAGCATTTT. This gives the protein CASSSRDRNQPQHF.

Turning to this clone: Other DNA sequences in this specimen translate into the identical CDR3. The chain recombines TRBV9 with TRBJ1-2, with D possibly TRBD1 on 6 matching bases. CDR3 length: 12 amino acids. Trimming pared 3 bases from V and 5 bases from J, leaving 8 bases between. Germline CDR1 and CDR2: SGDLS and YYNGEE. The CDR3, as DNA: TGTGCCAGCAGCGGGGGACAATATGGCTACACCTTC. Translating gives CASSGGQYGYTF.

This clone was recorded a few times. V gene TRBV6-1 combines with J gene TRBJ2-5; possible D gene TRBD1, 5 bases. The CDR3 is made up of 14 amino acids. V was pared by 3 bases and J by 3 bases, with 11 bases between. Looked up from germline, CDR1 is MNHNS and CDR2 is SASEGT. CDR3 sequence reads: CASSDWTPKETQYF. CDR3 coding DNA: TGTGCCAGCAGTGACTGGACACCGAAAGAGACCCAGTACTTC.